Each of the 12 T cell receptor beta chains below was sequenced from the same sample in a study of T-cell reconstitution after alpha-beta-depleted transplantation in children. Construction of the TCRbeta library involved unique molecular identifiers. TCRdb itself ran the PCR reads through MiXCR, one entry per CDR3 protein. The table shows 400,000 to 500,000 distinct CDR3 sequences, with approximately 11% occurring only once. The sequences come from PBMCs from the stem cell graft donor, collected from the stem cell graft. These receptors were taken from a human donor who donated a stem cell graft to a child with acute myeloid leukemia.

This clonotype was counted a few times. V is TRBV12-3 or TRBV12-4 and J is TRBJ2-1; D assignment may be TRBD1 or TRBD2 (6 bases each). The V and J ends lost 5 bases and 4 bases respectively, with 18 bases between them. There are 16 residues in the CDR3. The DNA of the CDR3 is TGTGCCAGCAGTCATTACCGGGGGCGAAAGTACAATGAGCAGTTCTTC. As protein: CASSHYRGRKYNEQFF.

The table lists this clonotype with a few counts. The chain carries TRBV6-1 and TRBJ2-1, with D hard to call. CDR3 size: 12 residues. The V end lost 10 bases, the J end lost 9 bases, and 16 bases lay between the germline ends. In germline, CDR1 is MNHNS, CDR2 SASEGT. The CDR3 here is CATLGSASEQFF. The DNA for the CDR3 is TGTGCCACTCTAGGGTCAGCCTCTGAGCAGTTCTTC.

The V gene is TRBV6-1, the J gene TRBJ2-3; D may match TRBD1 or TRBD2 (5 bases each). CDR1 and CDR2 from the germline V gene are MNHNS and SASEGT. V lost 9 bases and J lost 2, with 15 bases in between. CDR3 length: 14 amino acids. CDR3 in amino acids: CASQNMGDTDTQYF. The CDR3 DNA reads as TGTGCCAGTCAAAACATGGGGGACACAGATACGCAGTATTTT.

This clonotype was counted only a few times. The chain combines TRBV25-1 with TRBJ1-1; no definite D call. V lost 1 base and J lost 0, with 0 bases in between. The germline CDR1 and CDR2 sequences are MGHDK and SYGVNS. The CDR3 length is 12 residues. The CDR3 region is CASSELNTEAFF. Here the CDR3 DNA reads TGTGCCAGCAGTGAATTGAACACTGAAGCTTTCTTT.

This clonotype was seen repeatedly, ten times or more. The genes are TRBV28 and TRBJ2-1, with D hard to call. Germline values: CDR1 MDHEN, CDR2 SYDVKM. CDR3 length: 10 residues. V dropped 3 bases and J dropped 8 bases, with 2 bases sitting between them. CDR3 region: CASSFHEQFF. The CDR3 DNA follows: TGTGCCAGCAGTTTCCATGAGCAGTTCTTC.

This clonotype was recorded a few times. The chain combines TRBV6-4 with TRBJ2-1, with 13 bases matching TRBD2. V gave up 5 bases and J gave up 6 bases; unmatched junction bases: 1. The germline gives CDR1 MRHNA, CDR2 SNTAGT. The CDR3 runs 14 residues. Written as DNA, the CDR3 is TGTGCCAGCAGTACTAGCGGGGGGGCCAATGAGCAGTTCTTC. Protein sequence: CASSTSGGANEQFF.

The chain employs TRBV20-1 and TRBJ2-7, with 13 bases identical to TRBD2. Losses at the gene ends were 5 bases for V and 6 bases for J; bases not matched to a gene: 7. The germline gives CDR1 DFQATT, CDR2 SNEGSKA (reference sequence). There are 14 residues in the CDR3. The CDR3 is CSADSGLAGSEQYF. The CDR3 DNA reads TGCAGTGCTGACTCGGGACTAGCGGGATCCGAGCAGTACTTC.

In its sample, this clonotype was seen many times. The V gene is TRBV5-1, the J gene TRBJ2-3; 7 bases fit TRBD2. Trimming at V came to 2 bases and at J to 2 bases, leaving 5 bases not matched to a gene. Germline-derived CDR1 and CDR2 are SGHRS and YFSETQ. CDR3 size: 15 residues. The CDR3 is CASSLGAGYTDTQYF. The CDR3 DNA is TGCGCCAGCAGCTTAGGAGCGGGATACACAGATACGCAGTATTTT.

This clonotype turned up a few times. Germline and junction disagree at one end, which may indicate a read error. The CDR3 region is CASSSGGSFNEQFF. Here the CDR3 DNA reads TGTGCCAGCAGTTCGGGAGGGTCCTTCAATGAGCAGTTCTTC. The chain combines TRBV27 with TRBJ2-1; 8 bases are shared with TRBD2. The CDR3 consists of 14 residues. CDR1 and CDR2 from the germline V gene are MNHEY and SMNVEV (reference sequence).

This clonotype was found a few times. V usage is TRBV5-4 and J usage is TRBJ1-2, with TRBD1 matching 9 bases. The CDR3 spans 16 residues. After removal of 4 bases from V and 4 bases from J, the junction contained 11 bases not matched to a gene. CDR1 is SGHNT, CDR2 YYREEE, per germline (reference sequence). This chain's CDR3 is CASSPSGDRAFYGYTF. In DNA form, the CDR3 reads TGTGCCAGCAGCCCAAGCGGGGACAGGGCCTTCTATGGCTACACCTTC.

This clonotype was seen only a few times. The CDR3 protein is CASSLDRTGNTGELFF. In DNA, the CDR3 is TGCGCCAGCAGCTTGGATCGGACAGGGAACACCGGGGAGCTGTTTTTT. This chain uses TRBV5-1 with TRBJ2-2; 7 bases fit TRBD1. The CDR3 spans 16 residues. Germline-derived CDR1 and CDR2 are SGHRS and YFSETQ. V was pared by 0 bases and J by 1 base, with 3 bases of the junction left unmatched.

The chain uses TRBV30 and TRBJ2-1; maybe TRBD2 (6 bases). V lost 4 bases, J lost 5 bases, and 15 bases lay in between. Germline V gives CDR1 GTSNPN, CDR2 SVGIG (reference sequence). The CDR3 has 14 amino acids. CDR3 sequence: CAWTAGSFDNEQFF. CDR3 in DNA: TGTGCCTGGACTGCCGGGAGCTTCGACAATGAGCAGTTCTTC. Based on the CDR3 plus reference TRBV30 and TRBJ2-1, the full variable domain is SQTIHQWPATLVQPVGSPLSLECTVEGTSNPNLYWYRQAAGRGLQLLFYSVGIGQISSEVPQNLSASRPQDRQFILSSKKLLLSDSGFYLCAWTAGSFDNEQFFGPGTRLTVL.